These 29 T cell receptor beta chains came from one sample sequenced in a study of cytomegalovirus exposure and HLA in healthy donors (dated by TCRdb to the late 2010s). The library came from the immunoSEQ multiplex PCR assay. For the multiplex PCR, a mixture combining 60 forward primers for TCR Vbeta segments and 13 reverse primers for TCR Jbeta segments was used. TCRdb retrieved this table from immuneACCESS and kept in-frame rearrangements only. Not all clones are present; in checked studies, unresolved V genes account for under half, and no reason is known for the remainder. The sample contains about 130,000 clones, approximately 87% of them found a single time. 4% to 6.5% of the sample comes from the top ten. The specimen sequenced was PBMCs. These receptors were collected from a woman aged 30 to 39 in good health and CMV-seronegative.

The chain carries TRBV2 and TRBJ2-2; D remains ambiguous. Per germline, CDR1 SNHLY and CDR2 FYNNEI. The CDR3 loop spans 17 amino acids. Trimming shortened V by 2 bases and J by 6 bases, and 19 bases separated the two germline ends. DNA for the CDR3: TGTGCCAGCAGTGAATTGACAATTGGAATCCCCGCCGGGGAGCTGTTTTTT. It translates to CASSELTIGIPAGELFF. Based on the CDR3 plus reference TRBV2 and TRBJ2-2, the full variable domain is EPEVTQTPSHQVTQMGQEVILRCVPISNHLYFYWYRQILGQKVEFLVSFYNNEISEKSEIFDDQFSVERPDGSNFTLKIRSTKLEDSAMYFCASSELTIGIPAGELFFGEGSRLTVL.

Points on this clone: The same CDR3 is also encoded by other DNA sequences in this sample. V and J are TRBV5-1 and TRBJ2-1; D remains unclear. Per germline, CDR1 SGHRS and CDR2 YFSETQ. V was trimmed by 0 bases and J by 6 bases, leaving 7 bases between them. The CDR3 spans 13 residues. The CDR3 loop is CASSLESSNEQFF. CDR3 DNA: TGCGCCAGCAGCTTGGAGTCTAGCAATGAGCAGTTCTTC.

This rearrangement joins TRBV5-6 to TRBJ1-2; 7 positions agree with TRBD1. This CDR3 is built from 16 residues. Germline-derived CDR1 and CDR2 are SGHDT and YYEEEE. The J segment lost 4 bases and the V segment lost 6 bases, leaving 15 bases of the junction unmatched. The CDR3 DNA reads as TGTGCCAGCAACCCTGGGACAGCCAGACAAGTCTATGGCTACACCTTC. As protein: CASNPGTARQVYGYTF. Full variable domain (remainder filled in from reference TRBV5-6 and TRBJ1-2): DAGVTQSPTHLIKTRGQQVTLRCSPKSGHDTVSWYQQALGQGPQFIFQYYEEEERQRGNFPDRFSGHQFPNYSSELNVNALLLGDSALYLCASNPGTARQVYGYTFGSGTRLTVV.

V and J are TRBV7-2 and TRBJ2-7; possibly TRBD2 for D (7 bases). The germline V gene has CDR1 SGHTA and CDR2 FQGNSA. This CDR3 is built from 14 residues. Trimming shortened V by 1 base and J by 4 bases, and 11 bases separated the two germline ends. CDR3 region: CASSLDGGAYEQYF. The DNA of the CDR3 is TGTGCCAGCAGCTTAGATGGGGGGGCATACGAGCAGTACTTC.

CDR3 coding DNA: TGTGCCAGTAGTATACAGGGTGTCAATGAGCAGTTCTTC. Amino acid sequence: CASSIQGVNEQFF. This chain uses TRBV19 with TRBJ2-1; D is possibly TRBD1 (5 bases). The CDR3 loop spans 13 amino acids. Germline V CDR1 and CDR2: LNHDA, SQIVND (reference sequence). The V end lost 2 bases, the J end lost 6 bases, and 8 bases lay between the germline ends.

V is TRBV2 and J is TRBJ1-2; no clear D gene. V shed 7 bases and J shed 4 bases, with 19 bases lying between them. The CDR3 runs to 15 residues. Germline V lookup: CDR1 SNHLY, CDR2 FYNNEI. The DNA of the CDR3 is TGTGCCAGCACTCAACCGCGGGGAGGTAGCTATGGCTACACCTTC. The encoded protein is CASTQPRGGSYGYTF.

J is TRBJ1-6 and V is TRBV28, with 11 bases lining up with TRBD1. V shed 11 bases, J shed 4 bases, and the junction held 10 bases outside the gene matches. This CDR3 is built from 16 residues. Per germline, CDR1 MDHEN and CDR2 SYDVKM. The CDR3 is CAAQGQGAGYNSPLHF. The CDR3, as DNA: TGTGCCGCCCAAGGACAGGGGGCTGGATATAATTCACCCCTCCACTTT.

CDR3 loop: CASSQGDRDRGGYTF. The CDR3 region has the DNA TGCGCCAGCAGCCAAGGGGACAGGGACAGAGGTGGCTACACCTTC. The chain employs TRBV4-1 and TRBJ1-2, with TRBD1 matching over 9 bases. V shed 1 base, J shed 7 bases, and the junction held 7 bases outside the gene matches. From germline, CDR1 is MGHRA and CDR2 YSYEKL. The CDR3 consists of 15 residues.

This sequence joins TRBV9 and TRBJ1-2; no firm D call. V was trimmed by 6 bases and J by 2 bases, leaving 17 bases between them. Germline CDR1 SGDLS, CDR2 YYNGEE. CDR3 length: 15 residues. CDR3 nucleotides: TGTGCCAGCACCCCACCCGGAGCGACCAACTATGGCTACACCTTC. Residues: CASTPPGATNYGYTF. The entire variable domain, with the rest obtained from reference TRBV9 and TRBJ1-2, is as follows: DSGVTQTPKHLITATGQRVTLRCSPRSGDLSVYWYQQSLDQGLQFLIQYYNGEERAKGNILERFSAQQFPDLHSELNLSSLELGDSALYFCASTPPGATNYGYTFGSGTRLTVV.

There are a few counts of this clone. One end of the junction is discordant with germline, which a read error may explain. This chain connects TRBV19 to TRBJ2-1; perhaps TRBD1 as D (6 bases). Germline V gene data show CDR1 as LNHDA and CDR2 as SQIVND (reference sequence). The CDR3 has 14 amino acids. The CDR3: CASSVEQGYNEQFF. CDR3 nucleotide sequence: TGTGCCAGTAGTGTAGAACAGGGTTACAATGAGCAGTTCTTC. Full variable domain (missing parts from reference TRBV19 and TRBJ2-1): DGGITQSPKYLFRKEGQNVTLSCEQNLNHDAMYWYRQDPGQGLRLIYYSQIVNDFQKGDIAEGYSVSREKKESFPLTVTSAQKNPTAFYLCASSVEQGYNEQFFGPGTRLTVL.

This rearrangement joins TRBV11-3 to TRBJ2-5; 8 bases map to TRBD2. The CDR3 sequence is 14 residues long. The V segment lost 0 bases and the J segment 13 bases; nucleotides outside the gene matches: 10. The germline V gene encodes CDR1 SGHNT and CDR2 YENEEA. CDR3 bases: TGTGCCAGCAGCTTAGATTTAGGCCTAGCGGGTTTGTACTTC. This encodes CASSLDLGLAGLYF.

In this sample, this clone turned up once. The rearrangement links TRBV15 to TRBJ1-4; D gene uncertain. Germline CDR1 is LNHNV and CDR2 is YYDKDF (reference sequence). V lost 1 base and J 6 bases, leaving 6 bases between the germline ends. The CDR3 has 13 amino acids. CDR3 amino acids: CATSRGEDEKLFF. The CDR3 bases are TGTGCCACCAGCAGAGGGGAGGATGAAAAACTGTTTTTT.

The chain has TRBV2 and TRBJ2-7; 10 bases align to TRBD2. Germline CDR1 and CDR2: SNHLY and FYNNEI. V lost 6 bases, J lost 2 bases, and 4 bases stayed unmatched. The CDR3 loop spans 14 amino acids. In DNA, the CDR3 is TGTGCCAGCAGAGGACTAGCGGTACCCTACGAGCAGTACTTC. As protein: CASRGLAVPYEQYF.

The chain links TRBV7-9 to TRBJ2-7; TRBD1 aligns across 8 bases. V shed 1 base, J shed 6 bases, and the junction held 2 bases outside the gene matches. The CDR3 sequence is 13 residues long. CDR1 and CDR2 from the germline V gene are SEHNR and FQNEAQ (reference sequence). The CDR3 reads CASSLGGQGEQYF. The CDR3 nucleotides read TGTGCCAGCAGCTTAGGCGGACAGGGCGAGCAGTACTTC.

The gene calls are TRBV4-1 and TRBJ2-1; 14 nucleotides line up with TRBD2. The CDR3 runs to 18 residues. CDR1 is MGHRA, CDR2 YSYEKL, per germline. V was clipped by 4 bases and J by 7 bases; unmatched bases: 12. In DNA, the CDR3 is TGCGCCAGCAGCCCCGGCCGACTAGCGGGGGGGCTGGGGAATGAGCAGTTCTTC. Protein sequence: CASSPGRLAGGLGNEQFF.

This clone was picked up a small number of times. The chain has TRBV6-1 and TRBJ1-2; TRBD1 is a possible D gene (5 bases). V was clipped by 2 bases and J by 6 bases, with 13 bases between them. Germline V CDR1 and CDR2: MNHNS, SASEGT. The CDR3 runs to 14 residues. The CDR3 is CASSEKNRPDGYTF. The CDR3 region has the DNA TGTGCCAGCAGTGAAAAAAACAGGCCCGATGGCTACACCTTC.

V gene TRBV4-1 combines with J gene TRBJ2-3; a weak D match, TRBD2 (5 bases). The CDR3 spans 13 residues. CDR1 is MGHRA and CDR2 is YSYEKL in the germline V gene. V was clipped by 3 bases and J by 5 bases, with 9 bases between them. CDR3 loop: CASSHGRGDTQYF. The DNA for the CDR3 is TGCGCCAGCAGCCACGGACGGGGAGATACGCAGTATTTT.

V usage is TRBV7-9 and J usage is TRBJ1-5; D unclear. V shed 0 bases and J shed 5 bases, with 5 bases lying between them. The CDR3 loop spans 13 amino acids. Germline CDR1 SEHNR, CDR2 FQNEAQ (reference sequence). The CDR3 is CASSLAGDQPQHF. CDR3 nucleotides: TGTGCCAGCAGCTTAGCGGGCGATCAGCCCCAGCATTTT.

The rearrangement uses TRBV6-1 and TRBJ2-7; tentative D call: TRBD2 (5 bases). CDR3 length: 15 residues. V gave up 7 bases and J gave up 0 bases, with 16 bases separating them. Per germline, CDR1 MNHNS and CDR2 SASEGT. CDR3 region: CASTLARLSSYEQYF. CDR3 DNA: TGTGCCAGCACGCTAGCAAGATTGAGCTCCTACGAGCAGTACTTC.

This chain uses TRBV14 with TRBJ1-2; D possibly corresponds to TRBD1 (6 bases). Germline CDR1 is SGHDN and CDR2 is FVKESK. V lost 0 bases to trimming and J lost 8 bases, with 16 bases between them. CDR3 size: 15 residues. The CDR3, as DNA: TGTGCCAGCAGCCAAGACCCAGCGGGGGCGTGGGGCTACACCTTC. Protein product: CASSQDPAGAWGYTF.

The chain employs TRBV4-3 and TRBJ2-7; D is possibly TRBD2 (6 bases). Trimming took 0 bases from V and 2 from J, leaving 11 bases between them. Germline CDR1 reads LGHNA; CDR2 reads YSLEER. The CDR3 extends over 15 amino acids. The CDR3 nucleotides read TGCGCCAGCAGCCAAGATTCCGGGGGAACCTACGAGCAGTACTTC. Protein product: CASSQDSGGTYEQYF.

The rearrangement links TRBV4-2 to TRBJ2-3; possible D gene TRBD2, 6 bases. V dropped 0 bases and J dropped 1 base, with 11 bases sitting between them. CDR1 is LGHNA and CDR2 is YNFKEQ in the germline V gene. This CDR3 spans 16 amino acids. CDR3 sequence: CASSQDQASGTDTQYF. CDR3 sequence (DNA): TGTGCCAGCAGCCAAGATCAGGCTAGCGGCACAGATACGCAGTATTTT.

The chain links TRBV11-2 to TRBJ2-7, with D tentatively TRBD2 (6 bases). CDR1 and CDR2 (germline): SGHAT, FQNNGV. This CDR3 comprises 15 residues. Trimming stripped 4 bases from V and 5 bases from J, with 18 bases between. The CDR3, as DNA: TGTGCCAGCAGCTCCCCCTATACTAGCTTCCACGAGCAGTACTTC. This sequence encodes CASSSPYTSFHEQYF.

The chain has TRBV2 and TRBJ1-5; 7 nucleotides align to TRBD1. The germline V gene has CDR1 SNHLY and CDR2 FYNNEI. The CDR3 has 15 residues. The ends lost 1 base at V and 7 bases at J; junction bases unmatched: 7. CDR3 in amino acids: CASSEEGAFKQPQHF. The CDR3 DNA sequence: TGTGCCAGCAGTGAAGAGGGGGCGTTTAAGCAGCCCCAGCATTTT.

V and J are TRBV5-1 and TRBJ2-1; 8 bases are shared with TRBD2. Germline CDR1 reads SGHRS; CDR2 reads YFSETQ. This CDR3 spans 15 amino acids. The junction had 2 bases not matched to a gene; V was cut back by 0 bases and J by 3 bases. The CDR3 coding sequence is TGCGCCAGCAGCTTGGGCGGGACTAGCTACAATGAGCAGTTCTTC. The encoded protein is CASSLGGTSYNEQFF.

This clone was counted once. The rearrangement links TRBV7-2 to TRBJ2-3; TRBD1 might be the D (5 bases). V lost 5 bases to trimming and J lost 4 bases, with 13 bases between them. The CDR3 consists of 14 residues. Per the germline V gene, CDR1 is SGHTA and CDR2 is FQGNSA. CDR3 nucleotides: TGTGCCAGCAGCGCCCGACAGAGGCCAGATACGCAGTATTTT. Translating gives CASSARQRPDTQYF. Filled out from reference TRBV7-2 and TRBJ2-3, the complete variable domain reads GAGVSQSPSNKVTEKGKDVELRCDPISGHTALYWYRQSLGQGLEFLIYFQGNSAPDKSGLPSDRFSAERTGGSVSTLTIQRTQQEDSAVYLCASSARQRPDTQYFGPGTRLTVL.

The chain carries TRBV30 and TRBJ2-4; 11 positions match TRBD2. V lost 1 base, J lost 9 bases, and 5 bases stayed unmatched. The germline V gene encodes CDR1 GTSNPN and CDR2 SVGIG (reference sequence). The length of the CDR3 is 14 residues. CDR3 region: CAWSDSGGVSIQYF. CDR3 nucleotides: TGTGCCTGGAGTGATAGCGGGGGGGTAAGCATTCAGTACTTC. Supplemented by reference TRBV30 and TRBJ2-4, the full variable domain reads SQTIHQWPATLVQPVGSPLSLECTVEGTSNPNLYWYRQAAGRGLQLLFYSVGIGQISSEVPQNLSASRPQDRQFILSSKKLLLSDSGFYLCAWSDSGGVSIQYFGAGTRLSVL.

The rearrangement uses TRBV11-2 and TRBJ1-1; 9 bases fit TRBD1. Germline CDR1 and CDR2: SGHAT and FQNNGV. The J segment lost 11 bases and the V segment lost 3 bases, leaving 10 bases of the junction unmatched. The CDR3 is made up of 14 amino acids. In nucleotides, the CDR3 is TGTGCCAGCAGCTTCTCGGACAGGGGAGATACGGCTTTCTTT. Amino acids: CASSFSDRGDTAFF.

This clone was seen a single time. This chain uses TRBV7-9 with TRBJ1-1; D uncertain. V lost 2 bases, J lost 1 base, and 11 bases lay in between. Germline V gene data show CDR1 as SEHNR and CDR2 as FQNEAQ (reference sequence). CDR3 length: 15 amino acids. CDR3 amino acids: CASSLIERQNTEAFF. CDR3 DNA: TGTGCCAGCAGCTTAATTGAAAGACAGAACACTGAAGCTTTCTTT.